The following is a TCR beta chain sequence with its context. These data belong to a study of T cell changes during pregnancy in multiple sclerosis. Profiled with immunoSEQ multiplex PCR; TCRdb holds only in-frame clones, not every one. The sample records 35,000 or so clones, roughly 93% being singletons. The receptor comes from a female donor with multiple sclerosis, enrolled in a pregnancy study. The material was CD4+ T cells from peripheral blood mononuclear cells, obtained in the first trimester of pregnancy.

CDR3 in amino acids: CASSVGDNTDTQYF. The CDR3, as DNA: TGTGCCAGCAGTGTAGGGGATAACACAGATACGCAGTATTTT. The rearrangement joins TRBV25-1 to TRBJ2-3, with a weak D call TRBD1 (5 bases). Trimming shortened V by 4 bases and J by 2 bases, and 10 bases separated the two germline ends. The CDR3 loop spans 14 amino acids. Germline V gene data show CDR1 as MGHDK and CDR2 as SYGVNS.